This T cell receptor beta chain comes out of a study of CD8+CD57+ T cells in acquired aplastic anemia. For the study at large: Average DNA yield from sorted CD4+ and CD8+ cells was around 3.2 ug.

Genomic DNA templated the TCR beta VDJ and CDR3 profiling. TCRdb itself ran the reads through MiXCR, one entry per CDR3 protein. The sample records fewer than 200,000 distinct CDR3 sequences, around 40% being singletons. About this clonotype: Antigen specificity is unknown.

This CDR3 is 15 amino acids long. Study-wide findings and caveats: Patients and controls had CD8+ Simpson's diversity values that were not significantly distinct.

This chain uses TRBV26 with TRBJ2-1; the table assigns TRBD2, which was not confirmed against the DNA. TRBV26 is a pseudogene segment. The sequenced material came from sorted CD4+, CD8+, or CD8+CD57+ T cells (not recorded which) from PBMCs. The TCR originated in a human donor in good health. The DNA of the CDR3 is TGTGCCAGCAGCTTGGAAGGAGCGGGGGGCAATGAGCAGTTCTTC. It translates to CASSLEGAGGNEQFF.